What follows is one TCR beta chain and its context. This clone occurred a few times. No cognate antigen has been identified for it. The input lacks base qualities; no much larger clone sits a single base away. The V and J ends are trimmed by 5 bases and 0 bases, leaving 11 bases between them. CDR3 length: 14 amino acids, cysteine to phenylalanine. Just the 42-base CDR3 DNA is kept, in frame starting at base 1. Sequences SGHVS (CDR1) and FQNEAQ (CDR2) are obtained from the germline V gene. This sample is drawn from a study of beta chain features in type 1 diabetes listed by TCRdb under 2018. Regarding the complete study: Mean age, gender distribution, total cell number and subset yield did not differ between patients and healthy donors. Across all samples, around 100 million sorted cells were examined, and cell number per subset correlated strongly with RNA yield. The study compared the TCRB repertoires of sorted circulating CD4+ T cell subsets in recently diagnosed type 1 diabetes patients with those in matched healthy donors. Naive and central memory subsets were obtained from all 30 or so donors, but regulatory and stem cell-like memory subsets were isolated from only 8 patients and 8 healthy donors.

The High Capacity cDNA Reverse Transcription Kit was used to reverse transcribe all of the isolated RNA, meaning that expressed TCRB transcripts were what got sequenced. Deep immunoSEQ sequencing was performed on naive, central memory and regulatory T cell samples, with an average of around 3.4 million total reads per sample. After sorted cells were lysed in RLT buffer, RNA was extracted with DNase-treated RNeasy Micro or Mini kits, with the choice depending on cell number. Each cell subset was processed on its own to prevent cross-contamination, while patient and healthy donor samples were processed together. Using the immunoSEQ multiplex PCR, TCRB sequences were amplified from cDNA into 87-bp fragments spanning the CDR3 region. Sequencing of the amplicons was performed on the Illumina HiSeq platform. As for the authors' bioinformatics: PCR bias was corrected computationally using synthetic template baselines, and reads within Hamming distance 2 were collapsed, with unmergeable singletons discarded. Reads were aligned against IMGT to assign V, D and J genes, CDR3 length and insertions or deletions at six rearrangement sites. Within each subset, clonotype counts were normalized to sorted cell number, after which true diversity and Gini coefficients were computed with the tcR R package. The overlap coefficient, calculated on TCRB nucleotide sequences, was used to quantify repertoire sharing. Out-of-frame TCRB sequences from naive cells were analyzed to stand in for the pre-selection repertoire. TCRdb stores this immuneACCESS table with in-frame sequences only. Part of the clones is absent; in the studies checked, under half of the shortfall reflects unresolved V genes, and no reason is known for the rest. V, J and clone size were drawn from that table, and D and trimming were deduced from the DNA. The sample data list under 300,000 clones, and more than 15% of these were observed just once. The ten largest clones capture 0.07% to 0.095% of the sample.

Study-wide conclusions, independent of this receptor: Naive, central memory and regulatory TCRB repertoires appeared to be more similar among patients than among healthy donors. PCR might favor shorter templates, but patient and control samples were amplified and corrected together, so any skew would affect both groups equally. HLA sub-analyses involved small numbers of individuals, so any influence of HLA type on TCRB rearrangement remained unresolved. Patients with type 1 diabetes made fewer insertions and deleted more nucleotides at VDJ recombination sites, implying thymic rearrangement abnormalities. In all four CD4+ subsets, TCRB CDR3 length was moderately but significantly shorter in type 1 diabetes patients. Sequencing cDNA rather than genomic DNA could over-represent highly expressing activated cells, although activation and CD3 levels did not differ between groups.

From each donor, a single peripheral blood sample of approximately 110 mL on average was drawn into heparinised tubes. Naive, central memory, regulatory and stem cell-like memory CD4+ T cells were sorted on a BD FACSAria II using a panel including CD45RO, CCR7, CD25, CD127, CD95 and CD27. All sorted populations exceeded 95% purity. PBMCs were isolated right away by Lymphoprep density gradient centrifugation and were stained directly, without culture. Samples were stained and sorted in pairs, with one healthy donor and one patient per experiment, so that batch effects were minimized. The rearranged chain carries TRBV7-8 and TRBJ2-7; the D gene assignment is perhaps TRBD1 or TRBD2, with each matching 5 bases. The sample comprised naive CD4+ T cells from blood. The cell subset or site label on this specimen signifies: true naive CD4+ T cells. The sequence was collected from a man aged 25 to 40 with type 1 diabetes. The base sequence is TGTGCCAGCAGCATGGGACGGACCTCCTACGAGCAGTACTTC. Its coded protein is CASSMGRTSYEQYF.